This TCR beta chain was obtained from a study of early T cells in non-severe SARS-CoV-2 infection. Researchers tagged individual cDNA molecules with unique molecular identifiers. TCRdb recomputed calls from the 5' RACE reads with MiXCR, one row per CDR3 protein. In the table there are 75,000 to 90,000 distinct CDR3 sequences, about 13% of which are singletons. The germline V and J ends were trimmed by 4 bases and 0 bases, with 14 bases remaining between them. Germline V gene sequence: CDR1 SGHRS, CDR2 YFSETQ. CDR3 length: 16 residues. The sequenced material came from whole blood. The clonotype was recovered from an adult who was a healthcare worker with PCR-confirmed SARS-CoV-2 infection or an uninfected control (not recorded which). The chain couples TRBV5-1 to TRBJ2-1; D is possibly TRBD2 (7 bases). CDR3: CASSRLADSSYNEQFF. The CDR3 nucleotides are TGCGCCAGCAGCCGGCTAGCGGACAGCTCCTACAATGAGCAGTTCTTC.